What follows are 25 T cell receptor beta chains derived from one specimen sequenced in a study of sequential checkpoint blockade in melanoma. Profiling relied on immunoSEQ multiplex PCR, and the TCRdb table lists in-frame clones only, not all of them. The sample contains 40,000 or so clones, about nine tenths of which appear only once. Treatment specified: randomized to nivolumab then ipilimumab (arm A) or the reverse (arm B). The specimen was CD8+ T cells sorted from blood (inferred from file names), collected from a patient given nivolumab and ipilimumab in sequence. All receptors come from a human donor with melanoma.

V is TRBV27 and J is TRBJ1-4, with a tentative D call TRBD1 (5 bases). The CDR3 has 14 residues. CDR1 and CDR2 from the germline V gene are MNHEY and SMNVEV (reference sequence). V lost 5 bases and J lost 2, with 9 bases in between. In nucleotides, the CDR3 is TGTGCCAGCAGTAGACAGTCGACTAATGAAAAACTGTTTTTT. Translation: CASSRQSTNEKLFF.

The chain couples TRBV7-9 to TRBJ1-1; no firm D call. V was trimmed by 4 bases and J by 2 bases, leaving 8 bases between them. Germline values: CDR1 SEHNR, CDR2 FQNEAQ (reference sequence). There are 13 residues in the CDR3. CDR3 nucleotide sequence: TGTGCCAGCAGCTACCTCGGTAACACTGAAGCTTTCTTT. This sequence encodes CASSYLGNTEAFF.

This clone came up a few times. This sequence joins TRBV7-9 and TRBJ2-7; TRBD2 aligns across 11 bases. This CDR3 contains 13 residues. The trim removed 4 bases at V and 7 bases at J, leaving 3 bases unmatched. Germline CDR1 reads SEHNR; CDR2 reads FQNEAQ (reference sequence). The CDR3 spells CASSWASGREQYV. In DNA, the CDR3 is TGTGCCAGCAGCTGGGCTAGCGGGAGGGAGCAGTACGTC.

This CDR3 reads CSVEEVGLASYEQYF. CDR3 DNA sequence: TGCAGCGTTGAAGAAGTGGGACTAGCGTCTTACGAGCAGTACTTC. J is TRBJ2-5 and V is TRBV29-1, with 10 bases identical to TRBD2. The tail of the sequence fits TRBJ2-7 better, so the J call may be wrong. The CDR3 totals 15 residues. Germline assignment: CDR1 SQVTM and CDR2 ANQGSEA.

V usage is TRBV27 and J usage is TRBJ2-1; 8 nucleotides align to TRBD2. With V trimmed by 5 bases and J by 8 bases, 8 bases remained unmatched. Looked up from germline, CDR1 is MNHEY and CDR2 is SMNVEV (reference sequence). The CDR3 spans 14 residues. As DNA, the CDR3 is TGTGCCAGCAGTCCCCGGACTAGCATCGATGAGCAGTTCTTC. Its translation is CASSPRTSIDEQFF.

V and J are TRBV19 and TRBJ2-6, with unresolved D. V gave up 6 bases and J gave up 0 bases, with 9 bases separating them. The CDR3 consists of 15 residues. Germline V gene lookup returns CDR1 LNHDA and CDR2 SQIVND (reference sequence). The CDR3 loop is CASRQMSSGANVLTF. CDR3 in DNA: TGTGCCAGTAGACAGATGAGCTCTGGGGCCAACGTCCTGACTTTC.

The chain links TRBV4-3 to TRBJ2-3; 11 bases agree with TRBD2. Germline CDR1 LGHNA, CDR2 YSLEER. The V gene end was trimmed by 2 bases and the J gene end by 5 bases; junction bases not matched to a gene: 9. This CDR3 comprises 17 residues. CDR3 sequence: CASSQSRLAGLGDTQYF. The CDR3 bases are TGCGCCAGCAGCCAATCCCGACTAGCGGGATTGGGAGATACGCAGTATTTT.

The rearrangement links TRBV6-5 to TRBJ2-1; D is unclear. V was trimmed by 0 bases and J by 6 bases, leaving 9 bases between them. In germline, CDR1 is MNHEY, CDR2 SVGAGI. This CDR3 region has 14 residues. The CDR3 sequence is CASSYSEQGNEQFF. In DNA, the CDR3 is TGTGCCAGCAGTTACTCGGAGCAAGGCAATGAGCAGTTCTTC.

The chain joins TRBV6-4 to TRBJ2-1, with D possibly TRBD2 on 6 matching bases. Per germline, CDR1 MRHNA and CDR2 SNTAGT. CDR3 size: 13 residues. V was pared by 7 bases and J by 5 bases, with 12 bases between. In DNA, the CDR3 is TGTGCCAGCAAAGGACTAAAGGACAATGAGCAGTTCTTC. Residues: CASKGLKDNEQFF.

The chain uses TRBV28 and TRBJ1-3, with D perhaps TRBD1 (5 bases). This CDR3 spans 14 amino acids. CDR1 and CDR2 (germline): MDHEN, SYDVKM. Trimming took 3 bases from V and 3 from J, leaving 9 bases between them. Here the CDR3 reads CASSFRGNGNTIYF. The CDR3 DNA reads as TGTGCCAGCAGTTTTAGGGGTAATGGAAACACCATATATTTT.

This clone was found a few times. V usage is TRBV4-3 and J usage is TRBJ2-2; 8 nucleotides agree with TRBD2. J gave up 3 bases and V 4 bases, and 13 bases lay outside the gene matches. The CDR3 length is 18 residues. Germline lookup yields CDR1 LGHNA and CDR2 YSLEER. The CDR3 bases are TGCGCCAGCAGCCCGATGGTGTCGGCGGGAGGATACACCGGGGAGCTGTTTTTT. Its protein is CASSPMVSAGGYTGELFF.

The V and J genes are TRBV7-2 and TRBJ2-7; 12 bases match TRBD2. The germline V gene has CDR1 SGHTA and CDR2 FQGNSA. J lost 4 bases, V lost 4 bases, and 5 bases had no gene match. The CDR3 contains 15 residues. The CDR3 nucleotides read TGTGCCAGCAGCTCCTTAGGGACTAGCGGGTACGAGCAGTACTTC. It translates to CASSSLGTSGYEQYF.

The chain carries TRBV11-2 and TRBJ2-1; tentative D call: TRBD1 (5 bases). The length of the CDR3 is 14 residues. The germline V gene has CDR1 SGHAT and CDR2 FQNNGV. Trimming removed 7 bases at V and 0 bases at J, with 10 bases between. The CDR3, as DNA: TGTGCCAGCACCCCAGGGATCTCCTACAATGAGCAGTTCTTC. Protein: CASTPGISYNEQFF.

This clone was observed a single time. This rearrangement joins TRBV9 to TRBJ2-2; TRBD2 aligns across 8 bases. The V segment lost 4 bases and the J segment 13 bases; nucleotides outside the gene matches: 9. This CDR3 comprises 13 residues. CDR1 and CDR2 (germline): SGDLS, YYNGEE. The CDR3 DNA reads TGTGCCAGCAGCCCAGGGACGGGAGGGCCGCTGTTTTTT. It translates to CASSPGTGGPLFF.

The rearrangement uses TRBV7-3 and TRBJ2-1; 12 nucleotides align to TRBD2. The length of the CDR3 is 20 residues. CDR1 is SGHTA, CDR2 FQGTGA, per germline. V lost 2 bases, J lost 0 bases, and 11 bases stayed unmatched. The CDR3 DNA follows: TGTGCCAGCAGCTTATACCCCCAAACTAGCGGGAGGTACTCCTACAATGAGCAGTTCTTC. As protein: CASSLYPQTSGRYSYNEQFF.

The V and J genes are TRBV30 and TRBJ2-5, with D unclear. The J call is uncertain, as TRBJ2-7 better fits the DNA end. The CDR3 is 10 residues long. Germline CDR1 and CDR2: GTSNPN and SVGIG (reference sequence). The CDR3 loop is CAWSSNEQYF. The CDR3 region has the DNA TGTGCCTGGAGTTCGAACGAGCAGTACTTC.

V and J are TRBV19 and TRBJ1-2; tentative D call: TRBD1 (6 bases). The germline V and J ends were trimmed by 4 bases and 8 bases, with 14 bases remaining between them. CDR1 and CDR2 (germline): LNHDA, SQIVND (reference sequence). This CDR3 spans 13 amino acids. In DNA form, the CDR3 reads TGTGCCAGTAGTACTACAGGGTTCGGCGGCTACACCTTC. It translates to CASSTTGFGGYTF.

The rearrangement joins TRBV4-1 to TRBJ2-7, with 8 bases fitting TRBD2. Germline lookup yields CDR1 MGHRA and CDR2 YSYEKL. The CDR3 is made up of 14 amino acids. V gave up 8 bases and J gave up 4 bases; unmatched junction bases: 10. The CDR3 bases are TGCGCCAGCGCGAAGGTAGCGGGACCATACGAGCAGTACTTC. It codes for CASAKVAGPYEQYF.

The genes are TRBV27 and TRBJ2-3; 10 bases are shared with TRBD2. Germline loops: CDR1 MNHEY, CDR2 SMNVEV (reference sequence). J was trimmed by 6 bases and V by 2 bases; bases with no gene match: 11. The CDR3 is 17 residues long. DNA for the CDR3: TGTGCCAGCAGTTTACCCCCGAGGCTAGCGGGAGTCGATACGCAGTATTTT. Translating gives CASSLPPRLAGVDTQYF.

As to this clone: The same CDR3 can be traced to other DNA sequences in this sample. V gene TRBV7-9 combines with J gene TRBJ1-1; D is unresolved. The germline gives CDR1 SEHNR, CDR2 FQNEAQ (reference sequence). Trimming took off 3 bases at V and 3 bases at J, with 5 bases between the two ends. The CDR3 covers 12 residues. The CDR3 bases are TGTGCCAGCAGCTTCGGAGACACTGAAGCTTTCTTT. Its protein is CASSFGDTEAFF.

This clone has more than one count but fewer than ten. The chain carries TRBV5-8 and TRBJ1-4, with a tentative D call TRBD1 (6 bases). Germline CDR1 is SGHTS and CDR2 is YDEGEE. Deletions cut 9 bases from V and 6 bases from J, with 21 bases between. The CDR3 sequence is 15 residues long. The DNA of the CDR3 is TGTGCCACCGAGGGGGAGCGGAGCCAAGATGAAAAACTGTTTTTT. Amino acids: CATEGERSQDEKLFF. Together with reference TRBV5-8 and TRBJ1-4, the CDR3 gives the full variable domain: EAGVTQSPTHLIKTRGQQATLRCSPISGHTSVYWYQQALGLGLQFLLWYDEGEERNRGNFPPRFSGRQFPNYSSELNVNALELEDSALYLCATEGERSQDEKLFFGSGTQLSVL.

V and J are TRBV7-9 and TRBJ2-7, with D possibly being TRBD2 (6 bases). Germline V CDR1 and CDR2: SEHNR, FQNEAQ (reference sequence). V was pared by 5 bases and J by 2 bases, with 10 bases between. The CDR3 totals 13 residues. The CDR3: CASSHGGTYEQYF. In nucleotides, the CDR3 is TGTGCCAGCAGCCACGGGGGAACCTACGAGCAGTACTTC.

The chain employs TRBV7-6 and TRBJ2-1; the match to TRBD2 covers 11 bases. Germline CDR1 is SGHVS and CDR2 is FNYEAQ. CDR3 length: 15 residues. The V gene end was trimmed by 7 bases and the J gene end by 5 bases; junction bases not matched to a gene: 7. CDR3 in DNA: TGTGCCAGCACCCCCCCACTAGCGGGAGACAATGAGCAGTTCTTC. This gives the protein CASTPPLAGDNEQFF.

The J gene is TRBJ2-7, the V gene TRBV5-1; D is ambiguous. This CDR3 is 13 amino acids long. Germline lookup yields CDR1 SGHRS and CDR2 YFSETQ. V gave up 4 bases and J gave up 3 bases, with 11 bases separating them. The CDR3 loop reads CASSVVPGYEQYV. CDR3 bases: TGCGCCAGCAGCGTAGTCCCAGGCTACGAGCAGTACGTC.

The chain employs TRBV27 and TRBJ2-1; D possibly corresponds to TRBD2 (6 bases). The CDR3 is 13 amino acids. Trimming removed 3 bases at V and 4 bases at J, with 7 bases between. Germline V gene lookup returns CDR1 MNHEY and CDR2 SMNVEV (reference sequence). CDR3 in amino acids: CASSFGGYNEQFF. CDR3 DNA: TGTGCCAGCAGTTTCGGAGGGTACAATGAGCAGTTCTTC.